These 5 T cell receptor beta chains were all obtained from the same sample, sequenced in a study of shared clonotypes between healthy human individuals. Profiled with immunoSEQ multiplex PCR; TCRdb holds only in-frame clones, not every one. The sample has approximately 2.5 million clones, roughly nine tenths seen once. Sequenced material: naive CD4+ T cells sorted from blood. Described subset: CD45RA+ positively selected. The receptor source for this set is a man aged 18-30 years in good health.

This clone occurred a few times. The V and J genes are TRBV11-2 and TRBJ1-2; TRBD1 agrees at 8 bases. This CDR3 spans 14 amino acids. Germline V gene sequence: CDR1 SGHAT, CDR2 FQNNGV. V shed 1 base, J shed 7 bases, and the junction held 5 bases outside the gene matches. The CDR3, as DNA: TGTGCCAGCAGCTTAGGGACTGGACAGGGTGGCTACACCTTC. Residues: CASSLGTGQGGYTF.

This clone came up a few times. Other DNA sequences in the sample encode the same CDR3. The CDR3 loop reads CASSYSNEQFF. CDR3 sequence (DNA): TGTGCCAGCAGTTACTCCAATGAGCAGTTCTTC. The V and J genes are TRBV6-5 and TRBJ2-1; no definite D call. The germline gives CDR1 MNHEY, CDR2 SVGAGI. This CDR3 contains 11 residues. Trimming removed 0 bases from V and 6 bases from J, with 0 bases in between.

This chain's CDR3 is CSVSFGAPYEQYF. CDR3 in DNA: TGCAGCGTTTCTTTCGGGGCTCCCTACGAGCAGTACTTC. The chain recombines TRBV29-1 with TRBJ2-5; the D call may be TRBD1 or TRBD2 (5 bases each). The J call may be mistaken, given a closer DNA end match to TRBJ2-7. Germline CDR1 is SQVTM and CDR2 is ANQGSEA. The CDR3 extends over 13 amino acids.

The genes are TRBV28 and TRBJ2-7; weak D call: TRBD2 (7 bases). The CDR3 spans 13 residues. The V gene lost 7 bases and the J gene lost 2 bases, with 12 bases spanning the gap. Germline V CDR1 and CDR2: MDHEN, SYDVKM. In DNA, the CDR3 is TGTGCCAGCAACTCGGGGGGCACCTACGAGCAGTACTTC. Its translation is CASNSGGTYEQYF.

The gene calls are TRBV6-1 and TRBJ2-7, with TRBD2 as a possible D gene (5 bases). CDR3 length equals 13 residues. Germline V gives CDR1 MNHNS, CDR2 SASEGT. V shed 4 bases and J shed 2 bases, with 9 bases lying between them. CDR3 DNA sequence: TGTGCCAGCAGTGTGATGGGAGCCTACGAGCAGTACTTC. This sequence encodes CASSVMGAYEQYF.